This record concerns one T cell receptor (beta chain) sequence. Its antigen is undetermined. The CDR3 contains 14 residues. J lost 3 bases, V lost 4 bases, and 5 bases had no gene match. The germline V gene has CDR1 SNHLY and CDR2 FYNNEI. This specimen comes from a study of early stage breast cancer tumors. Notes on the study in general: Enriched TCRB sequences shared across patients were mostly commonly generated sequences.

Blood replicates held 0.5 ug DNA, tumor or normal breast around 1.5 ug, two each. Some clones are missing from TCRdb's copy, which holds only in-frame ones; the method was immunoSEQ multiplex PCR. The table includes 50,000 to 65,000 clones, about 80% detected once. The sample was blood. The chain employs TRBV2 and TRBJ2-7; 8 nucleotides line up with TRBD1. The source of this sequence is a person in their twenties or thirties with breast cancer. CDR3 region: CASSALTGVYEQYF. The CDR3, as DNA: TGTGCCAGCAGTGCCCTGACAGGGGTCTACGAGCAGTACTTC.